Sequencing of this T cell receptor (beta chain) was carried out in a study of shared clonotypes between healthy human individuals. Study overall: Aged 18 to 49, the donors were a couple of women and a few men. Study-wide results and limits: The study generally estimated greater richness for naive than memory subsets.

Here immunoSEQ multiplex PCR was the method, and the copy in TCRdb shows in-frame clones only, minus some. The sample records 230,000 or so clones, 60% to 70% being singletons. The CDR3 is made up of 15 amino acids. Trimming removed 0 bases at V and 5 bases at J, with 14 bases between. Germline CDR1 SGHNT, CDR2 YYREEE (reference sequence). Donors, healthy HIV-negative adults, lacked recent acute infections or vaccinations. A remark on this clone: Antigen unknown.

Specimen: memory CD4+ T cells sorted from blood. Subset reported: CD45RA-negative fraction. This chain links TRBV5-4 with TRBJ1-1; no reliable D call. This receptor was identified in a man aged 30 to 39 in good health. This chain's CDR3 is CASSLVSTVGTEAFF. The CDR3 nucleotides read TGTGCCAGCAGCTTGGTCTCGACGGTGGGGACTGAAGCTTTCTTT.